What follows are 20 T cell receptor beta chains derived from one specimen sequenced in a study of blood T cell repertoires in COVID-19 (dated by TCRdb to 2020 to 2022). Library generation was performed with the immunoSEQ multiplex PCR assay. The immuneACCESS repertoire file appears here via TCRdb, limited to in-frame rearrangements. These files lack a portion of the clones; in checked studies, under half of the deficit traces to unresolved V genes, and the cause of the others is not known. This sample gives hundreds of thousands of clones in total; around four fifths of them show up just once. 4.1% of the sample goes to the ten largest clones. The specimen sequenced was peripheral blood. All receptors come from a woman between 50 and 59 years old with active or convalescent COVID-19.

The chain joins TRBV5-4 to TRBJ2-3, with TRBD2 matching over 8 bases. This CDR3 has 16 amino acids. Germline V gene sequence: CDR1 SGHNT, CDR2 YYREEE (reference sequence). After removal of 4 bases from V and 2 bases from J, the junction contained 9 bases not matched to a gene. The CDR3 reads CASSVPGLGLTDTQYF. As DNA, the CDR3 is TGTGCCAGCAGCGTGCCGGGACTAGGGCTCACAGATACGCAGTATTTT.

This sequence joins TRBV2 and TRBJ2-7; D may be TRBD1 (6 bases). In germline, CDR1 is SNHLY, CDR2 FYNNEI. Deletions cut 4 bases from V and 0 bases from J, with 10 bases between. CDR3 length equals 14 residues. CDR3 bases: TGTGCCAGCAGTGGTGACAGGTACTCCTACGAGCAGTACTTC. Translation: CASSGDRYSYEQYF. Full variable domain (missing parts from reference TRBV2 and TRBJ2-7): EPEVTQTPSHQVTQMGQEVILRCVPISNHLYFYWYRQILGQKVEFLVSFYNNEISEKSEIFDDQFSVERPDGSNFTLKIRSTKLEDSAMYFCASSGDRYSYEQYFGPGTRLTVT.

This clone occurred once. Here the CDR3 DNA reads TGCGCCAGCAGTGATGTCGAAACAGGGGGGGATAGCAATCAGCCCCAGCATTTT. This encodes CASSDVETGGDSNQPQHF. The V call is TRBV10-1, the J call TRBJ1-5, with 8 bases lining up with TRBD1. Germline V gene sequence: CDR1 WNHNN, CDR2 SYGVQD (reference sequence). The CDR3 has 18 amino acids. Germline trimming cut 3 bases from V and 0 bases from J; bases unmatched to any gene: 10.

The rearrangement links TRBV15 to TRBJ2-1; 7 bases map to TRBD2. The CDR3 has 18 residues. After removal of 6 bases from V and 6 bases from J, the junction contained 20 bases not matched to a gene. Germline V CDR1 and CDR2: LNHNV, YYDKDF (reference sequence). The DNA for the CDR3 is TGTGCCACCAGGGGGGGGAGTTCGCTGACGGCTAAGGGCAATGAGCAGTTCTTC. It encodes CATRGGSSLTAKGNEQFF.

The chain joins TRBV3-1 (or the pseudogene TRBV3-2) to TRBJ2-7; 11 nucleotides align to TRBD2. CDR3 size: 19 residues. Germline V gene data show CDR1 as LGHDT and CDR2 as YNNKEL (reference sequence). Trimming took 1 base from V and 7 from J; bases not matched to a gene: 18. DNA for the CDR3: TGTGCCAGCAGCCAAGTCGGGTCCTGGTCTAGCGGGGGGAAGGAGGAGCAGTACTTC. Its protein is CASSQVGSWSSGGKEEQYF.

The chain has TRBV12-3 or TRBV12-4 and TRBJ2-7; D unresolved. The CDR3 consists of 12 residues. V was cut by 4 bases and J by 0 bases, with 4 bases left in between. Written as DNA, the CDR3 is TGTGCCAGCAGTTCTCCCTCCTACGAGCAGTACTTC. Protein product: CASSSPSYEQYF.

The chain has TRBV3-1 (or the pseudogene TRBV3-2) and TRBJ1-5; possible D gene TRBD1, 5 bases. The V and J ends lost 2 bases and 5 bases respectively, with 7 bases between them. The V gene's germline CDR1 is LGHDT and CDR2 YNNKEL (reference sequence). The CDR3 spans 13 residues. CDR3 residues: CASSQQGYQPQHF. The CDR3 DNA reads TGTGCCAGCAGCCAACAGGGTTATCAGCCCCAGCATTTT.

The chain joins TRBV1 to TRBJ1-5; the D segment call TRBD1 is taken from the table without a DNA check. TRBV1 is a pseudogene locus. The CDR3 has 18 residues. CDR3 protein: CTSSQVKTGEISGQPQHF. Here the CDR3 DNA reads TGCACCAGCAGCCAAGTAAAAACAGGGGAGATATCTGGGCAGCCCCAGCATTTT.

The V gene is TRBV6-7, the J gene TRBJ1-2; 11 nucleotides align to TRBD1. TRBV6-7 is labeled an ORF, and its function is uncertain. After removal of 2 bases from V and 8 bases from J, the junction contained 16 bases not matched to a gene. The CDR3 is 18 residues long. The CDR3 is CASSYPGQGALRGGGYTF. The CDR3 region has the DNA TGTGCCAGCAGTTACCCCGGACAGGGGGCGCTCCGAGGTGGCGGCTACACCTTC.

This clone was counted once. CDR3 coding DNA: TGTGCCAGCAGCTCCTTGAAGGGACAGGCATCCTACGAGCAGTACTTC. Translation: CASSSLKGQASYEQYF. V is TRBV11-2 and J is TRBJ2-7, with 8 bases that match TRBD1. In germline, CDR1 is SGHAT, CDR2 FQNNGV. The CDR3 is 16 residues long. V lost 4 bases and J lost 1; bases outside the gene matches: 9.

This clone occurred a few times. The chain couples TRBV6-6 to TRBJ2-3, with D possibly matching TRBD2 (5 bases). Germline values: CDR1 MNHNY, CDR2 SVGAGI (reference sequence). The V and J ends lost 6 bases and 5 bases respectively, with 21 bases between them. The CDR3 length is 16 residues. The CDR3 protein is CASSRGLEQLGDTQYF. CDR3 coding DNA: TGTGCCAGCAGCCGCGGACTGGAACAATTGGGAGATACGCAGTATTTT.

V gene TRBV24-1 combines with J gene TRBJ1-1, with 9 bases fitting TRBD1. V lost 4 bases and J lost 5; bases outside the gene matches: 7. CDR1 and CDR2 (germline): KGHDR, SFDVKD. CDR3 size: 15 residues. The CDR3 nucleotides are TGTGCCACCAGTGACGCGACAGGGGGAGGAACTGAAGCTTTCTTT. Its translation is CATSDATGGGTEAFF.

This clone was observed a handful of times. The rearrangement uses TRBV4-1 and TRBJ2-7; D may be TRBD2 (6 bases). The CDR3 is 15 amino acids. V was pared by 0 bases and J by 6 bases, with 15 bases between. Germline CDR1 MGHRA, CDR2 YSYEKL. CDR3 sequence reads: CASSQDQGGTREQYF. CDR3 nucleotides: TGCGCCAGCAGCCAAGATCAGGGCGGGACTCGCGAGCAGTACTTC.

This chain connects TRBV7-9 to TRBJ1-1, with a possible D match to TRBD1 (5 bases). Trimming removed 4 bases from V and 3 bases from J, with 15 bases in between. From germline, CDR1 is SEHNR and CDR2 FQNEAQ (reference sequence). CDR3 length equals 15 residues. CDR3 residues: CASSSGNPGYTEAFF. The CDR3 region has the DNA TGTGCCAGCAGCTCTGGGAACCCAGGGTACACTGAAGCTTTCTTT.

The chain uses TRBV5-1 and TRBJ1-4; 9 bases align to TRBD1. CDR1 and CDR2 from the germline V gene are SGHRS and YFSETQ. This CDR3 is built from 14 residues. The ends lost 0 bases at V and 8 bases at J; junction bases unmatched: 2. The CDR3 here is CASSLDRGREKLFF. DNA of the CDR3: TGCGCCAGCAGCTTGGACAGGGGGCGCGAAAAACTGTTTTTT.

The chain couples TRBV18 to TRBJ2-7; TRBD2 matches 14 bases. CDR1 is KGHSH, CDR2 LQKENI, per germline. J gave up 1 base and V 3 bases, and 20 bases lay outside the gene matches. The CDR3 is 22 residues long. CDR3 loop: CASSPARGGTSGRVGQSYEQYF. The CDR3 DNA reads as TGTGCCAGCTCACCTGCACGAGGTGGGACTAGCGGGAGAGTCGGGCAGTCCTACGAGCAGTACTTC. The variable domain in full, completed from reference TRBV18 and TRBJ2-7, reads NAGVMQNPRHLVRRRGQEARLRCSPMKGHSHVYWYRQLPEEGLKFMVYLQKENIIDESGMPKERFSAEFPKEGPSILRIQQVVRGDSAAYFCASSPARGGTSGRVGQSYEQYFGPGTRLTVT.

This clone was seen only a few times. The chain is built from TRBV19 and TRBJ1-2, with 7 bases matching TRBD1. There are 14 residues in the CDR3. Germline CDR1 and CDR2: LNHDA and SQIVND (reference sequence). Trimming cost V 3 bases and J 4 bases; bases outside gene matches: 5. Here the CDR3 DNA reads TGTGCCAGTAGTATCGGACAGGTGACCTATGGCTACACCTTC. It yields the protein CASSIGQVTYGYTF.

The rearrangement uses TRBV9 and TRBJ2-3; 9 nucleotides line up with TRBD1. With 4 bases clipped from V and 4 bases from J, the junction kept 10 bases outside the gene matches. The length of the CDR3 is 16 residues. Germline CDR1 is SGDLS and CDR2 is YYNGEE. DNA of the CDR3: TGTGCCAGCAGCCAACTCTCCGGGACAGGGTCAGATACGCAGTATTTT. As protein: CASSQLSGTGSDTQYF.

V usage is TRBV27 and J usage is TRBJ2-5; 8 nucleotides align to TRBD1. V shed 5 bases and J 5 bases; nucleotides not matched to a gene: 7. The CDR3 is 14 amino acids. Per germline, CDR1 MNHEY and CDR2 SMNVEV (reference sequence). The CDR3 is CASSAGGWGETQYF. The CDR3 bases are TGTGCCAGCAGTGCAGGGGGCTGGGGGGAGACCCAGTACTTC.

This clone was found many times. This sequence joins TRBV7-2 and TRBJ1-2; D not resolved. This CDR3 has 12 residues. The germline V gene has CDR1 SGHTA and CDR2 FQGNSA. V was shortened by 5 bases and J by 8 bases, with 12 bases between the two germline ends. CDR3 nucleotides: TGTGCCAGCAGCCAAAACACCGTCGGCTACACCTTC. Protein: CASSQNTVGYTF.